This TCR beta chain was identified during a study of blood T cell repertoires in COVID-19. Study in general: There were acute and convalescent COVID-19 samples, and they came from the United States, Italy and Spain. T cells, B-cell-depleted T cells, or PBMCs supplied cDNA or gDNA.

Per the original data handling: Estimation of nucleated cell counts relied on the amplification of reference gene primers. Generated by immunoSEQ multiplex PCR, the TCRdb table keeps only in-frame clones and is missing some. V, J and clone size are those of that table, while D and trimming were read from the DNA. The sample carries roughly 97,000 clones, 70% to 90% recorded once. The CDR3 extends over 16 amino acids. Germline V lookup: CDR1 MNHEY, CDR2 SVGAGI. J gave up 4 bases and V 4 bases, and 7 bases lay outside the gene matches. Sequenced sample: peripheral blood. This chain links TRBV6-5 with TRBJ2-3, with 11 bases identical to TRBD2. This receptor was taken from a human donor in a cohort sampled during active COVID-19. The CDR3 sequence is CASSSTVAGGADTQYF. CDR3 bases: TGTGCCAGCAGTTCGACCGTAGCGGGAGGGGCAGATACGCAGTATTTT.